The 26 T cell receptor beta chains presented below share a single source sample, sequenced in a study. The TRBV12-4/TRBJ1-2 clonotypes were amplified using barcode primers with ligated adaptors. TCRdb processed the multiplex PCR reads anew with MiXCR; each CDR3 protein has one entry. The table shows about 1,300 distinct CDR3 sequences, with roughly 30% occurring only once. The sequenced sample consisted of memory CD4+ T cells sorted from blood. The subset denotes: memory CD4+ T cells, CD4+CD45RO+CD25-. The receptor source for this set is a female donor with breast cancer.

This clonotype is large in the sample. J is TRBJ1-2 and V is TRBV12-3 or TRBV12-4, with TRBD1 as a possible D gene (6 bases). The CDR3 runs 12 residues. V lost 6 bases, J lost 7 bases, and 12 bases lay in between. Here the CDR3 DNA reads TGTGCCAGCAGCCCTACAGGGAGTGGCTACACCTTC. Translating gives CASSPTGSGYTF.

This sequence joins TRBV12-3 or TRBV12-4 and TRBJ1-2; TRBD1 is a possible D gene (6 bases). The ends were cut back, 1 base at V and 4 bases at J, with 10 bases in the middle. The CDR3 totals 14 residues. CDR3 in DNA: TGTGCCAGCAGTTTAGGTGGGACAACCTATGGCTACACCTTC. It codes for CASSLGGTTYGYTF.

By sample share, this clonotype is medium-sized. The chain uses TRBV12-3 or TRBV12-4 and TRBJ1-2; D is uncertain. Trimming removed 1 base at V and 8 bases at J, with 14 bases between. The CDR3 is 14 residues long. The DNA of the CDR3 is TGTGCCAGCAGTTTAGGGCGTAAGGGCCAGGGCTACACCTTC. It yields the protein CASSLGRKGQGYTF.

By frequency in the sample, this clonotype is large. This chain joins TRBV12-3 or TRBV12-4 and TRBJ1-2, with D possibly matching TRBD1 (5 bases). The CDR3 consists of 14 residues. Between the trimmed V and J ends, which lost 1 base and 2 bases, there was a span of 8 bases. The CDR3 is CASSLGSGNYGYTF. CDR3 nucleotides: TGTGCCAGCAGTTTAGGGTCAGGGAACTATGGCTACACCTTC.

The genes are TRBV12-3 or TRBV12-4 and TRBJ1-2, with D uncertain. Trimming pared 6 bases from V and 2 bases from J, leaving 7 bases between. This CDR3 comprises 12 residues. In DNA form, the CDR3 reads TGTGCCAGCAGGGCGGGCAACTATGGCTACACCTTC. Protein product: CASRAGNYGYTF.

This clonotype is deemed large. CDR3 loop: CASRRDMDGYTF. The CDR3 nucleotides read TGTGCCAGCAGAAGGGACATGGATGGCTACACCTTC. This rearrangement joins TRBV12-3 or TRBV12-4 to TRBJ1-2; TRBD1 might be the D (6 bases). The V end was cut by 6 bases, the J end by 6 bases, with 11 bases between. CDR3 length equals 12 residues.

The sample holds one count of this clonotype. This chain joins TRBV12-3 or TRBV12-4 and TRBJ1-2; 10 bases fit TRBD1. CDR3 length: 15 amino acids. V lost 5 bases, J lost 2 bases, and 5 bases stayed unmatched. CDR3: CASSKGQGLNYGYTF. As DNA, the CDR3 is TGTGCCAGCAGTAAGGGACAGGGGTTGAACTATGGCTACACCTTC.

This clonotype has only a few counts. CDR3 in DNA: TGTGCCAGCAGTGCGGGACAGGGGTTGAACTATGGCTACACCTTC. Translated, it gives CASSAGQGLNYGYTF. The chain combines TRBV12-3 or TRBV12-4 with TRBJ1-2; TRBD1 matches 10 bases. Losses at the gene ends were 5 bases for V and 2 bases for J; bases not matched to a gene: 5. This CDR3 comprises 15 residues.

This clonotype is labeled large. The chain couples TRBV12-3 or TRBV12-4 to TRBJ1-2, with D hard to call. V was shortened by 5 bases and J by 4 bases, with 11 bases between the two germline ends. This CDR3 has 13 residues. DNA of the CDR3: TGTGCCAGCAGTCCCCACCCAAGCTATGGCTACACCTTC. Its protein is CASSPHPSYGYTF.

This clonotype counts as large. The CDR3 here is CASSMLGRGRGGYTF. The CDR3 DNA reads as TGTGCCAGCAGTATGCTGGGACGCGGGAGAGGTGGCTACACCTTC. This chain uses TRBV12-3 or TRBV12-4 with TRBJ1-2; maybe TRBD1 (5 bases). This CDR3 has 15 amino acids. With 5 bases removed from V and 7 bases from J, the gap between germline ends came to 20 bases.

This chain joins TRBV12-3 or TRBV12-4 and TRBJ1-2; tentatively, D is TRBD1 (5 bases). The CDR3 covers 15 residues. Trimming stripped 6 bases from V and 4 bases from J, with 18 bases between. For the CDR3, the DNA is TGTGCCAGCAGCCGGGACGTTCTCGTGGGCTATGGCTACACCTTC. This gives the protein CASSRDVLVGYGYTF.

This clonotype is medium-sized. J is TRBJ1-2 and V is TRBV12-3 or TRBV12-4; TRBD1 is a possible D gene (5 bases). V lost 2 bases and J lost 7, with 11 bases in between. The CDR3 contains 13 residues. The CDR3 sequence is CASSLLRARGYTF. CDR3 nucleotide sequence: TGTGCCAGCAGTTTACTCAGGGCTCGTGGCTACACCTTC.

This clonotype is judged medium-sized (0.01 to 0.1%). The gene calls are TRBV12-5 and TRBJ1-2, with D possibly TRBD1 on 6 matching bases. From germline, CDR1 is LGHNT and CDR2 FRNRAP. CDR3 length equals 13 residues. V lost 7 bases to trimming and J lost 7 bases, with 16 bases between them. The CDR3 spells CASDLTGRSGYTF. CDR3 nucleotides: TGTGCTAGTGACTTGACAGGCCGAAGTGGCTACACCTTC.

This clonotype appeared a single time. The chain combines TRBV12-3 or TRBV12-4 with TRBJ1-2, with D perhaps matching TRBD1 (6 bases). The CDR3 totals 13 residues. Trimming shortened V by 6 bases and J by 5 bases, and 13 bases separated the two germline ends. The CDR3 sequence: CASSRETGYGYTF. The DNA of the CDR3 is TGTGCCAGCAGCAGGGAGACAGGATATGGCTACACCTTC.

The chain employs TRBV12-3 or TRBV12-4 and TRBJ1-2; 9 bases fit TRBD1. The V gene end was trimmed by 1 base and the J gene end by 8 bases; junction bases not matched to a gene: 8. The CDR3 has 15 residues. CDR3 loop: CASSLDPGQGGGYTF. As DNA, the CDR3 is TGTGCCAGCAGTTTAGACCCGGGACAGGGCGGCGGCTACACCTTC.

This clonotype was detected only once. The gene calls are TRBV12-3 or TRBV12-4 and TRBJ1-2, with a tentative D call TRBD1 (6 bases). This CDR3 is built from 13 residues. V lost 3 bases and J lost 5, with 10 bases in between. DNA for the CDR3: TGTGCCAGCAGTTTGGAGACAGGATATGGCTACACCTTC. Translated: CASSLETGYGYTF.

By its share, this clonotype is large (0.1 to 1%). The J gene is TRBJ1-2, the V gene TRBV12-3 or TRBV12-4; TRBD1 agrees at 8 bases. With 6 bases clipped from V and 8 bases from J, the junction kept 11 bases outside the gene matches. The CDR3 sequence is 14 residues long. The CDR3: CASRQPDREGGYTF. The CDR3 DNA reads as TGTGCCAGCAGGCAACCGGACAGGGAAGGCGGCTACACCTTC.

This clonotype is large (0.1 to 1%) within its sample. The chain combines TRBV12-3 or TRBV12-4 with TRBJ1-2; D gene uncertain. The CDR3 totals 13 residues. V lost 5 bases and J lost 0, with 7 bases in between. CDR3: CASSPRSNYGYTF. CDR3 sequence (DNA): TGTGCCAGCAGTCCCCGTTCTAACTATGGCTACACCTTC.

By sample share, this clonotype is large. The chain links TRBV12-3 or TRBV12-4 to TRBJ1-2; D is undetermined. Trimming shortened V by 5 bases and J by 3 bases, and 10 bases separated the two germline ends. The CDR3 sequence is 13 residues long. CDR3 nucleotide sequence: TGTGCCAGCAGTGGCTCGCTCGACTATGGCTACACCTTC. Encoded protein: CASSGSLDYGYTF.

The gene calls are TRBV12-3 or TRBV12-4 and TRBJ1-2, with unresolved D. The CDR3 totals 12 residues. V was trimmed by 4 bases and J by 7 bases, leaving 10 bases between them. DNA of the CDR3: TGTGCCAGCAGTTCCAGCCAGATTGGCTACACCTTC. It translates to CASSSSQIGYTF.

This clonotype occurred a few times. This rearrangement joins TRBV12-3 or TRBV12-4 to TRBJ1-2; 10 nucleotides align to TRBD1. The V segment lost 7 bases and the J segment 8 bases; nucleotides outside the gene matches: 7. This CDR3 comprises 13 residues. The CDR3 nucleotides are TGTGCCAGCACCTGGGACAGGGGAGACGGCTACACCTTC. This gives the protein CASTWDRGDGYTF.

This clonotype was detected a few times. The DNA of the CDR3 is TGTGCCAGCAGTTTACAGGAGAACTATGGCTACACCTTC. It is translated as CASSLQENYGYTF. The gene calls are TRBV12-3 or TRBV12-4 and TRBJ1-2; D not certain. CDR3 length: 13 residues. Between the trimmed V and J ends, which lost 2 bases and 2 bases, there was a span of 6 bases.

By proportion, this clonotype is large (0.1 to 1%). V is TRBV12-3 or TRBV12-4 and J is TRBJ1-2, with a weak D call TRBD1 (6 bases). V dropped 8 bases and J dropped 8 bases, with 15 bases sitting between them. This CDR3 spans 12 amino acids. This chain's CDR3 is CASSPGDAGYTF. The CDR3 bases are TGTGCCAGCTCCCCAGGGGATGCGGGCTACACCTTC.

The CDR3 loop is CASSPGRIYGYTF. CDR3 bases: TGTGCCAGCAGCCCGGGACGGATCTATGGCTACACCTTC. The V and J genes are TRBV12-3 or TRBV12-4 and TRBJ1-2; D might be TRBD1 (5 bases). The CDR3 covers 13 residues. Between the trimmed V and J ends, which lost 6 bases and 4 bases, there was a span of 12 bases.

The chain joins TRBV12-3 or TRBV12-4 to TRBJ1-2, with 9 nucleotides matching TRBD1. The V segment lost 6 bases and the J segment 7 bases; nucleotides outside the gene matches: 6. This CDR3 region has 13 residues. Here the CDR3 reads CASSRGTGTGYTF. The CDR3, as DNA: TGTGCCAGCAGCAGAGGGACAGGGACTGGCTACACCTTC.

Only one count was recorded for this clonotype. V usage is TRBV12-3 or TRBV12-4 and J usage is TRBJ1-2; no clear D. The CDR3 is made up of 12 amino acids. The ends were cut back, 6 bases at V and 5 bases at J, with 10 bases in the middle. In DNA, the CDR3 is TGTGCCAGCAGCACCCAATCGTATGGCTACACCTTC. It translates to CASSTQSYGYTF.